The clone carrying this T cell receptor beta chain was detected only once. Its antigen is as yet unknown. Rearranged V-D-J TRB sequences were amplified with a mixed TRB-A/B primer pool. Via MiXCR, TCRdb re-called the multiplex PCR reads, giving one row per CDR3 protein. The sample consists of 2,500 to 3,500 distinct CDR3 sequences, 40% to 55% of them appearing once. Trimming pared 6 bases from V and 5 bases from J, leaving 10 bases between. This CDR3 spans 12 amino acids. CDR1 and CDR2 (germline): MNHNS, SASEGT. This sample is part of a study of T cell repertoires in aging, cancer and after chemotherapy. Study-wide background: Donor ages fell into six groups from 30 or younger up to 70 or older. Patients with glioblastoma brain tumors were sampled before and after temozolomide-based therapy.

Peripheral blood genomic DNA, not sorted cells or RNA, was the template. Study-wide results and caveats: Compared with age-matched healthy donors, untreated hematological or solid cancer patients showed higher blood TCR clonality.

Sequencing was done on a sample of blood. The source of this sequence is a human donor with a solid tumor. The chain is built from TRBV6-1 and TRBJ2-5; D unclear. CDR3 nucleotide sequence: TGTGCCAGCAGCGAGTCTCTTGAGACCCAGTACTTC. Its protein product is CASSESLETQYF.